This T cell receptor beta chain was sequenced for a study of cytomegalovirus exposure and HLA in healthy donors. Findings and limits, study-wide: A later analysis showed HLA-associated TCR beta chains outstripping equally common others in clonal expansion. Fewer N-insertions than the roughly 630-donor mean were reportedly shown by an Asian-associated ancestry cluster in a later analysis. High sensitivity and specificity were reportedly achieved when the classifier diagnosed cytomegalovirus status. Analysis performed later found under 20,000 TCR beta sequences associated with HLA alleles at 0.05 false discovery rate.

The PCR ran on 60 Vbeta and 13 Jbeta primers. Using immunoSEQ multiplex PCR, the repertoire was profiled, and TCRdb retains in-frame clones only, with some absent. The sample includes approximately 100,000 clones. Trimming took 2 bases from V and 2 from J, leaving 10 bases between them. Looked up from germline, CDR1 is MGHRA and CDR2 is YSYEKL. CDR3 length: 15 amino acids. About this clone: Its antigen is as yet unknown.

This receptor was obtained from a man aged 50-60 years in good health and CMV-seronegative. This chain uses TRBV4-1 with TRBJ2-1; D remains ambiguous. The sequenced material came from PBMCs. The chain's CDR3 is CASSQSGFPYNEQFF. The CDR3 bases are TGCGCCAGCAGCCAATCCGGGTTCCCCTACAATGAGCAGTTCTTC.